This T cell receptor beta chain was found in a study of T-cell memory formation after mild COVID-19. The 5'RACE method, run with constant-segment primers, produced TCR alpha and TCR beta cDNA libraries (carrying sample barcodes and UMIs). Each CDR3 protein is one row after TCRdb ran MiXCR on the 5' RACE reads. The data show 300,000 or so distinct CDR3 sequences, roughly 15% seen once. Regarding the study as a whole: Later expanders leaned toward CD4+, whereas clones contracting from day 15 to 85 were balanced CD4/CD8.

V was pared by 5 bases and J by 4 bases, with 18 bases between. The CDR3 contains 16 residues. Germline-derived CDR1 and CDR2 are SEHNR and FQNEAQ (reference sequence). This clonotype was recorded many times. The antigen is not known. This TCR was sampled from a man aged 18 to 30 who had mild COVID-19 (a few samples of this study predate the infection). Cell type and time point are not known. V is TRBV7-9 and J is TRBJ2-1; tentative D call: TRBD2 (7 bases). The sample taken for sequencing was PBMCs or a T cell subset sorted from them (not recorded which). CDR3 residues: CASSPGGLAVYNEQFF. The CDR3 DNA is TGTGCCAGCAGCCCCGGGGGGCTAGCAGTTTACAATGAGCAGTTCTTC.